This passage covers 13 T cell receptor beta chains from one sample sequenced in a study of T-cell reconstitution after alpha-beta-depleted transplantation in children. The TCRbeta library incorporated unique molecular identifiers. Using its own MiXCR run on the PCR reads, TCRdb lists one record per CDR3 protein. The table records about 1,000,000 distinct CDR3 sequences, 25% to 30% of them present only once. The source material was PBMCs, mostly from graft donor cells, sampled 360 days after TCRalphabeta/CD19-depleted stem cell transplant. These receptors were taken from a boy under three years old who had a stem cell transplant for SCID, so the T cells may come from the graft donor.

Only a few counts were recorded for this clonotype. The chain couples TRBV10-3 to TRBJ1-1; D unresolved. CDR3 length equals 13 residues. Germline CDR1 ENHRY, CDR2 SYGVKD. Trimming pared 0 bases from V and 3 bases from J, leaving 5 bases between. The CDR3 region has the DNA TGTGCCATCAGTGAGTCAAGGGACACTGAAGCTTTCTTT. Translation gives CAISESRDTEAFF.

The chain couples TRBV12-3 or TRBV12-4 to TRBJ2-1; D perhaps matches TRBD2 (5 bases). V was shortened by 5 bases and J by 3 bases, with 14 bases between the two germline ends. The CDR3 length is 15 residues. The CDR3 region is CASSPTDGNYNEQFF. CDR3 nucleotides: TGTGCCAGCAGTCCCACTGACGGGAACTACAATGAGCAGTTCTTC.

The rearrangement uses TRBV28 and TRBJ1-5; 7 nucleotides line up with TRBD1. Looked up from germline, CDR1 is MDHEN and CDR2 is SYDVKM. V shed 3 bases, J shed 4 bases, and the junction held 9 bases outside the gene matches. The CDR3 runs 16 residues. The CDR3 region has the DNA TGTGCCAGCAGTTTTTCCAGGGGGTTAGTAAATCAGCCCCAGCATTTT. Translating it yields CASSFSRGLVNQPQHF.

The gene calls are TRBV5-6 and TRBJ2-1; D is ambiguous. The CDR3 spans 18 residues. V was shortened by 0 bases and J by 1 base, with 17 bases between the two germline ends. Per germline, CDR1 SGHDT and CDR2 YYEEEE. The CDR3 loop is CASSLGPITARSYNEQFF. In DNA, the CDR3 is TGTGCCAGCAGCTTGGGACCCATCACCGCCCGGTCCTACAATGAGCAGTTCTTC.

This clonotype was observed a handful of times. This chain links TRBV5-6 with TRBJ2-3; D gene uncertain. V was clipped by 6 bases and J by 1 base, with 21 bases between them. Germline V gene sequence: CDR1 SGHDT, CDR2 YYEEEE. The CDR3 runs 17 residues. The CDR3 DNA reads TGTGCCAGCAAACCCTGGTGGAGTAACTACGGCACAGATACGCAGTATTTT. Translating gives CASKPWWSNYGTDTQYF.

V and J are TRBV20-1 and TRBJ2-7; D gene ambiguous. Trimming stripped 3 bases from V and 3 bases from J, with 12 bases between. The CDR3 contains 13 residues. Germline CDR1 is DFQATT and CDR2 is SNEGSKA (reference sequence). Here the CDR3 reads CSASRVVDYEQYF. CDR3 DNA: TGCAGTGCTAGCCGTGTGGTTGACTACGAGCAGTACTTC.

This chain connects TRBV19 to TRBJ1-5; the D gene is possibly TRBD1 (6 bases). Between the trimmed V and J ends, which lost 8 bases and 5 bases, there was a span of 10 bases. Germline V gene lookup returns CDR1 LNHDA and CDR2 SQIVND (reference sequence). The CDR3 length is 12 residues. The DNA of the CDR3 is TGTGCCAGTGGAGGGGGGGATCAGCCCCAGCATTTT. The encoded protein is CASGGGDQPQHF.

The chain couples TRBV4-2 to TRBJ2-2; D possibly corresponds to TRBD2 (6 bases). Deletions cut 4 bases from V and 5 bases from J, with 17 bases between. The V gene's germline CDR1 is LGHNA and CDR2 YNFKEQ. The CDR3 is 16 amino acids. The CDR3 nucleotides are TGTGCCAGCAGCCCCGACGGGGGATCGAGGACCGGGGAGCTGTTTTTT. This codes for CASSPDGGSRTGELFF.

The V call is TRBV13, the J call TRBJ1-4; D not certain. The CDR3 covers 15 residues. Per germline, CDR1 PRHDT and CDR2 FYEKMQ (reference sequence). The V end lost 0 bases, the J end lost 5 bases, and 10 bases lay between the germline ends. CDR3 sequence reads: CASSLGRAANEKLFF. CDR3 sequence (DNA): TGTGCCAGCAGCTTAGGCCGAGCCGCCAATGAAAAACTGTTTTTT.

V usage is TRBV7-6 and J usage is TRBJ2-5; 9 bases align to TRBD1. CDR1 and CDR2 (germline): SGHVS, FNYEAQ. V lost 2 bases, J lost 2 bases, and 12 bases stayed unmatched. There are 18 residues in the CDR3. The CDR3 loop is CASSLPWTGEVSQETQYF. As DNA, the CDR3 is TGTGCCAGCAGCTTACCTTGGACAGGGGAGGTTTCTCAAGAGACCCAGTACTTC.

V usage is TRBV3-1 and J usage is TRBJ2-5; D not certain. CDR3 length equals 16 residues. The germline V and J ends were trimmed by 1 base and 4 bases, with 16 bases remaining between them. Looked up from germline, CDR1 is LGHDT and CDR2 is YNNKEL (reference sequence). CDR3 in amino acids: CASSQGELPSRETQYF. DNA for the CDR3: TGTGCCAGCAGCCAAGGGGAATTACCCTCCCGAGAGACCCAGTACTTC.

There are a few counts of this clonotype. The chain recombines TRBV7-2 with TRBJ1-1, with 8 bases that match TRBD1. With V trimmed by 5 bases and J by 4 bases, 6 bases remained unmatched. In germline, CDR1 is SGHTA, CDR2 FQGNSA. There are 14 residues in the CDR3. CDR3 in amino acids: CASSPDRGSTEAFF. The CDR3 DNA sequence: TGTGCCAGCAGCCCCGACAGGGGATCCACTGAAGCTTTCTTT.

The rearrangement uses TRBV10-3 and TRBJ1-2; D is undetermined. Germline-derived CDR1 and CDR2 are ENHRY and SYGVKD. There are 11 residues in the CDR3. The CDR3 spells CASRGSGGYTF. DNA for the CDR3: TGTGCTTCCCGAGGGTCGGGCGGCTACACCTTC.